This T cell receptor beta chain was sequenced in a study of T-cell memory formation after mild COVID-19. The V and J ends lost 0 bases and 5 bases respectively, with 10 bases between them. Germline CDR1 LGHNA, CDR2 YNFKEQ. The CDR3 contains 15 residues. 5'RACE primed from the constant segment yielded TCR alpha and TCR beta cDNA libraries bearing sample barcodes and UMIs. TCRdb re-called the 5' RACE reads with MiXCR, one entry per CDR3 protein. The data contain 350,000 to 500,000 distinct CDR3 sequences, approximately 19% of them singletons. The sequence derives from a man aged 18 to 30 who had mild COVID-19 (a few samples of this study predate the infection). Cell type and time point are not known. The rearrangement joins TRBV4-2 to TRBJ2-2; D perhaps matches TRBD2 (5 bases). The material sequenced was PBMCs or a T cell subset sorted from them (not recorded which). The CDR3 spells CASSQDLEGTGELFF. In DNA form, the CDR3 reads TGTGCCAGCAGCCAAGATCTAGAGGGTACCGGGGAGCTGTTTTTT.